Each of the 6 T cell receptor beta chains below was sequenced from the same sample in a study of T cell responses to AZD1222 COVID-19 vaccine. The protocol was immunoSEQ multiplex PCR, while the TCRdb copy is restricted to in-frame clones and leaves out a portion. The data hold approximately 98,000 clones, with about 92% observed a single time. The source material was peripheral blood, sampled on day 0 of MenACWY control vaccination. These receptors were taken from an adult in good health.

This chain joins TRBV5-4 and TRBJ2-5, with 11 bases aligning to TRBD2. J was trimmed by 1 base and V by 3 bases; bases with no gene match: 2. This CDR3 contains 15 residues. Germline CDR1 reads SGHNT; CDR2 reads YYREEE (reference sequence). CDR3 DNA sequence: TGTGCCAGCAGCTCGACTAGCGGGACCCAAGAGACCCAGTACTTC. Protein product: CASSSTSGTQETQYF.

CDR3: CASSPTSGNTEAFF. DNA of the CDR3: TGCGCCAGCAGCCCAACGAGCGGGAACACTGAAGCTTTCTTT. V usage is TRBV5-1 and J usage is TRBJ1-1; D gene ambiguous. The V end was cut by 4 bases, the J end by 1 base, with 11 bases between. This CDR3 has 14 amino acids. Germline-derived CDR1 and CDR2 are SGHRS and YFSETQ. Drawing the rest from reference TRBV5-1 and TRBJ1-1, the complete variable domain is KAGVTQTPRYLIKTRGQQVTLSCSPISGHRSVSWYQQTPGQGLQFLFEYFSETQRNKGNFPGRFSGRQFSNSRSEMNVSTLELGDSALYLCASSPTSGNTEAFFGQGTRLTVV.

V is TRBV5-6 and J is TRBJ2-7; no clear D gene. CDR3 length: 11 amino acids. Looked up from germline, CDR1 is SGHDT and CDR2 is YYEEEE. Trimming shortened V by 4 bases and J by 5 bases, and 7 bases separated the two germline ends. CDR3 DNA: TGTGCCAGCAGCCAGACCCACGAGCAGTACTTC. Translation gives CASSQTHEQYF.

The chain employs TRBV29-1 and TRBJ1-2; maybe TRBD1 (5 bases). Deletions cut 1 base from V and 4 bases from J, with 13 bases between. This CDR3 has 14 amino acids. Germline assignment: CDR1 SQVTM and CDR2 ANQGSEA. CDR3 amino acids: CSVEARGAGYGYTF. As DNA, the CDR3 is TGCAGCGTTGAAGCGCGAGGGGCTGGCTATGGCTACACCTTC.

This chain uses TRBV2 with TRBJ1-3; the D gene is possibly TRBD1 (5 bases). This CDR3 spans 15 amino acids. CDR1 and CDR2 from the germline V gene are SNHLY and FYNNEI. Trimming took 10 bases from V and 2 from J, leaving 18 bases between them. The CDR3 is CATQKEGSPGNTIYF. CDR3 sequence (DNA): TGTGCCACCCAAAAGGAGGGGTCCCCTGGAAACACCATATATTTT.

CDR3 bases: TGTGCCAGCAGCCTCCCAAGGGACTATGGCTACACCTTC. This gives the protein CASSLPRDYGYTF. V usage is TRBV7-9 and J usage is TRBJ1-2; D ambiguous. CDR1 is SEHNR and CDR2 is FQNEAQ in the germline V gene (reference sequence). V was shortened by 5 bases and J by 3 bases, with 10 bases between the two germline ends. The CDR3 extends over 13 amino acids.